This T cell receptor (beta chain) was identified during a study of Ad26.COV2.S vaccination and SARS-CoV-2 variants. The wider study: By the intramuscular route, Ad26.COV2.S was given once, or twice 56 days apart.

Produced via immunoSEQ multiplex PCR; TCRdb's table is partial and in-frame only. The data contain hundreds of thousands of clones, approximately 88% of them seen just once; the ten biggest clones take up over 1.3%. Germline CDR1 is GTSNPN and CDR2 is SVGIG (reference sequence). The CDR3 has 15 amino acids. The trim removed 1 base at V and 5 bases at J, leaving 9 bases unmatched. Study-wide results and caveats: Substantial response breadth was reportedly seen for spike-specific CD8+ and CD4+ T cells after vaccination.

Documented treatment: about 20 received Ad26.COV2.S at low or high dose, single or two shots; about 5 received placebo; per-sample allocation not given. Day 63 following the first vaccine or placebo injection was when the samples were taken. About this clone itself: The target antigen is unknown.

Specimen: peripheral blood, collected in a trial of Ad26.COV2.S vaccine versus placebo. This receptor was identified in a person between 18 and 59 years old who received the Ad26.COV2.S COVID-19 vaccine or a placebo. The chain joins TRBV30 to TRBJ1-1; the match to TRBD1 covers 8 bases. DNA for the CDR3: TGTGCCTGGAGTGGACCCCCGACAGGGGAGACTGAAGCTTTCTTT. This sequence encodes CAWSGPPTGETEAFF.